The 21 T cell receptor beta chains presented below share a single source sample, sequenced in a study of T cell repertoires in cytomegalovirus infection. TCRdb re-analysed the reads in MiXCR, keeping a single row per CDR3 protein. Here the sample spans hundreds of thousands of distinct CDR3 sequences, approximately 8.9% being singletons. The sample consisted of PBMCs. These receptors were taken from a human donor in good health (CMV status not recorded). Some clones in this sample may be carry-over from other donors' samples.

The CDR3 is CASLGLNEQFF. The CDR3 DNA reads as TGTGCCAGTTTGGGTCTCAATGAGCAGTTCTTC. The chain links TRBV6-1 to TRBJ2-1; D remains unclear. The CDR3 covers 11 residues. The ends were cut back, 9 bases at V and 6 bases at J, with 9 bases in the middle. Germline assignment: CDR1 MNHNS and CDR2 SASEGT.

V usage is TRBV29-1 and J usage is TRBJ2-7; D might be TRBD1 (5 bases). The germline V gene has CDR1 SQVTM and CDR2 ANQGSEA. The length of the CDR3 is 13 residues. Between the trimmed V and J ends, which lost 0 bases and 3 bases, there was a span of 9 bases. CDR3 nucleotides: TGCAGCGTTGAAGATTCAGGGATCTACGAGCAGTACTTC. It yields the protein CSVEDSGIYEQYF.

This chain links TRBV20-1 with TRBJ1-1, with D possibly being TRBD1 (6 bases). CDR3 length equals 15 residues. Germline V gene lookup returns CDR1 DFQATT and CDR2 SNEGSKA (reference sequence). The ends were cut back, 5 bases at V and 1 base at J, with 17 bases in the middle. CDR3 sequence (DNA): TGCAGTGCTCCGAGGGGGGGGCACACGAACACTGAAGCTTTCTTT. The encoded protein is CSAPRGGHTNTEAFF.

The sample holds many counts of this clonotype. This chain links TRBV20-1 with TRBJ2-7; TRBD1 matches at 7 bases. Unmatched junction bases numbered 6, after V lost 0 bases and J lost 4 bases. CDR3 size: 14 residues. Germline V gene data show CDR1 as DFQATT and CDR2 as SNEGSKA (reference sequence). This CDR3 reads CSARDAQGLYEQYF. The DNA for the CDR3 is TGCAGTGCTAGAGATGCACAGGGGTTATACGAGCAGTACTTC.

The sample holds many counts of this clonotype. The V gene is TRBV20-1, the J gene TRBJ2-5; TRBD1 matches at 8 bases. With 7 bases clipped from V and 2 bases from J, the junction kept 0 bases outside the gene matches. The CDR3 length is 11 residues. Germline V gives CDR1 DFQATT, CDR2 SNEGSKA (reference sequence). The CDR3 reads CSGQGQETQYF. The CDR3, as DNA: TGCAGTGGACAGGGGCAAGAGACCCAGTACTTC.

This clonotype was recorded many times. This chain joins TRBV29-1 and TRBJ1-1, with TRBD1 matching over 8 bases. CDR1 is SQVTM, CDR2 ANQGSEA, per germline. This CDR3 comprises 13 residues. Trimming cost V 7 bases and J 0 bases; bases outside gene matches: 4. CDR3 residues: CSGTGGVNTEAFF. The CDR3 DNA is TGCAGCGGAACAGGGGGAGTGAACACTGAAGCTTTCTTT.

This clonotype was seen repeatedly, ten times or more. The J gene is TRBJ1-6, the V gene TRBV7-2, with a weak D call TRBD1 (5 bases). Germline loops: CDR1 SGHTA, CDR2 FQGNSA. This CDR3 region has 14 residues. V lost 3 bases, J lost 12 bases, and 15 bases lay in between. The CDR3: CASSFRDPPLPLHF. The CDR3 DNA reads as TGTGCCAGCAGCTTCCGGGACCCACCGCTACCCCTCCACTTT.

DNA for the CDR3: TGCAGTGCTAGTCGACCCGGACAGGGAGCTGAAGCTTTCTTT. As protein: CSASRPGQGAEAFF. The chain employs TRBV20-1 and TRBJ1-1; 8 bases fit TRBD1. CDR3 size: 14 residues. The V and J ends lost 3 bases and 6 bases, in that order; junction bases with no gene match: 9. Germline V CDR1 and CDR2: DFQATT, SNEGSKA (reference sequence).

At least ten counts were recorded for this clonotype. V and J are TRBV20-1 and TRBJ2-7; D is unclear. The CDR3 covers 13 residues. Trimming removed 4 bases from V and 2 bases from J, with 12 bases in between. CDR1 is DFQATT and CDR2 is SNEGSKA in the germline V gene (reference sequence). For the CDR3, the DNA is TGCAGTGCTACCCGCCCGGGTGCCTACGAGCAGTACTTC. This codes for CSATRPGAYEQYF.

Turning to this clonotype: Given a much more abundant clone one base away, this may be a read error. DNA of the CDR3: TGTTCCAGCAGCCTGATTCATCAGCCCCAGCATTTT. This gives the protein CSSSLIHQPQHF. V and J are TRBV28 and TRBJ1-5; D remains unclear. Germline V gene data show CDR1 as MDHEN and CDR2 as SYDVKM. The CDR3 runs 12 residues.

On this clonotype: Being one base from a much bigger clone, this may be a read error. V and J are TRBV2 and TRBJ1-5; D is unresolved. Germline lookup yields CDR1 SNHLY and CDR2 FYNNEI. The CDR3 runs 16 residues. CDR3 region: CASIEWFDRANQPQHF. The CDR3 bases are TGTGCCAGCATTGAATGGTTCGATAGGGCGAATCAGCCCCAGCATTTT.

This sequence joins TRBV7-9 and TRBJ1-1; no firm D call. V was clipped by 1 base and J by 8 bases, with 8 bases between them. The CDR3 is 12 amino acids. Germline assignment: CDR1 SEHNR and CDR2 FQNEAQ (reference sequence). CDR3 protein: CASSLELGEAFF. The CDR3 nucleotides are TGTGCCAGCAGCTTAGAATTGGGCGAAGCTTTCTTT.

This clonotype was seen ten or more times. The chain uses TRBV28 and TRBJ2-3; 9 nucleotides line up with TRBD2. V lost 7 bases to trimming and J lost 1 base; unmatched junction nucleotides: 6. The V gene's germline CDR1 is MDHEN and CDR2 SYDVKM. CDR3 length: 15 amino acids. CDR3 residues: CASNSGGSRTDTQYF. Written as DNA, the CDR3 is TGTGCCAGCAATAGCGGGGGTTCACGCACAGATACGCAGTATTTT.

The table lists this clonotype with many counts. The rearrangement joins TRBV7-2 to TRBJ2-7; no definite D call. The CDR3 runs 13 residues. The germline V and J ends were trimmed by 1 base and 1 base, with 5 bases remaining between them. Germline V lookup: CDR1 SGHTA, CDR2 FQGNSA. CDR3 coding DNA: TGTGCCAGCAGCTTAGAACATTCCTACGAGCAGTACGTC. Protein: CASSLEHSYEQYV.

This clonotype appeared many times. For the CDR3, the DNA is TGTGCCAGCAGCTTCGGCGGACTAGCGGGAGAAGAGACCCAGTACTTC. Residues: CASSFGGLAGEETQYF. The rearrangement joins TRBV7-3 to TRBJ2-5, with TRBD2 matching 13 bases. The CDR3 covers 16 residues. CDR1 SGHTA and CDR2 FQGTGA come from the germline V gene. The V segment lost 3 bases and the J segment 3 bases; nucleotides outside the gene matches: 4.

This clonotype was seen at least ten times. The chain carries TRBV6-5 and TRBJ2-7; weak D call: TRBD1 (5 bases). The CDR3 covers 16 residues. Trimming shortened V by 0 bases and J by 5 bases, and 17 bases separated the two germline ends. The germline CDR1 and CDR2 sequences are MNHEY and SVGAGI. The CDR3 loop is CASSYSNNAGYDEQYF. The CDR3 nucleotides are TGTGCCAGCAGTTACTCGAATAATGCAGGGTACGACGAGCAGTACTTC.

This clonotype was seen repeatedly, ten times or more. The chain couples TRBV5-5 to TRBJ1-2; D is ambiguous. The CDR3 extends over 15 amino acids. V was clipped by 1 base and J by 0 bases, with 10 bases between them. Germline V gene data show CDR1 as SGHKS and CDR2 as YYEKEE (reference sequence). The CDR3 sequence is CASSLSTASNYGYTF. The CDR3, as DNA: TGTGCCAGCAGCTTGAGTACAGCGTCTAACTATGGCTACACCTTC.

Many counts were recorded for this clonotype. V and J are TRBV6-2 or TRBV6-3 and TRBJ2-2; D unresolved. Germline CDR1 reads MNHEY; CDR2 reads SVGEGT. This CDR3 has 19 residues. Between the trimmed V and J ends, which lost 7 bases and 4 bases, there was a span of 28 bases. The CDR3 loop reads CASTDFDGRSPITTGELFF. The CDR3 DNA sequence: TGTGCCAGCACCGACTTCGACGGAAGATCCCCGATTACCACCGGGGAGCTGTTTTTT.

This clonotype was found many times. V gene TRBV19 combines with J gene TRBJ2-5; D ambiguous. Looked up from germline, CDR1 is LNHDA and CDR2 is SQIVND (reference sequence). The V end was cut by 7 bases, the J end by 5 bases, with 20 bases between. This CDR3 spans 15 amino acids. The CDR3 here is CASKSLGLLEETQYF. CDR3 coding DNA: TGTGCCAGTAAGTCGTTGGGTCTTCTGGAGGAGACCCAGTACTTC.

In this sample, this clonotype turned up a few times. The J gene is TRBJ2-7, the V gene TRBV5-8; 7 nucleotides line up with TRBD1. V lost 4 bases and J lost 2; bases outside the gene matches: 3. Germline CDR1 reads SGHTS; CDR2 reads YDEGEE. This CDR3 region has 13 residues. The CDR3 nucleotides read TGTGCCAGCAGCGTTGACAGGGCCTACGAGCAGTACGTC. Protein: CASSVDRAYEQYV.

This clonotype was recorded at least ten times. J is TRBJ2-5 and V is TRBV7-2; a possible D gene is TRBD2 (6 bases). This CDR3 has 15 residues. Deletions cut 3 bases from V and 1 base from J, with 12 bases between. Germline V gene lookup returns CDR1 SGHTA and CDR2 FQGNSA. In nucleotides, the CDR3 is TGTGCCAGCAGCTTCGTCACCGGGGGCCAAGAGACCCAGTACTTC. Its translation is CASSFVTGGQETQYF.